This T cell receptor (beta chain) is from a study of PD-1 blockade in classical Hodgkin lymphoma. Study-wide results and caveats: Reported baseline diversity: healthy donors highest, relapsed/refractory patients lowest. Newly diagnosed patients had diversity similar to the baseline diversity of complete responders.

Germline V gene lookup returns CDR1 KGHSH and CDR2 LQKENI. V was shortened by 5 bases and J by 6 bases, with 13 bases between the two germline ends. The CDR3 is made up of 14 amino acids. As for time point: cycle 4 day 1 (C4D1), after about 6 weeks of nivolumab. Brentuximab vedotin exposure varied, and every patient relapsed after autologous stem cell transplantation. Thawed PBMCs were the source of CD4+ T cells, purified by magnetic negative selection. Clones were sequenced by immunoSEQ multiplex PCR, and TCRdb holds only the in-frame ones, with some missing. Of about 5,000 clones listed, approximately 81% are singletons. Note on this clone: Its antigen is as yet unknown.

The sequences come from CD4+ T cells from blood, collected before the fourth cycle of nivolumab. The chain employs TRBV18 and TRBJ2-2; the D gene is possibly TRBD1 (5 bases). The TCR originated in a human donor with classical Hodgkin lymphoma. CDR3 amino acids: CASSTLPGSGELFF. In DNA form, the CDR3 reads TGTGCCAGCTCAACCCTTCCAGGGTCCGGGGAGCTGTTTTTT.